These 26 T cell receptor beta chains were all obtained from the same sample, sequenced in a study of Ad26.COV2.S vaccination and SARS-CoV-2 variants. Sequencing was performed with immunoSEQ multiplex PCR; in TCRdb, only in-frame clones are kept and a portion is missing. Of 300,000 to 350,000 clones in the sample, 85% to 90% were seen once. Treatment reported: some 20 received Ad26.COV2.S at low or high dose, single or two shots; five or six received placebo; per-sample allocation not given. After the first vaccine or placebo injection, samples were drawn on day 63. This sample comprised peripheral blood, obtained in a trial of Ad26.COV2.S vaccine versus placebo. The receptors stem from a person aged 18-65 years who received the Ad26.COV2.S COVID-19 vaccine or a placebo.

The chain's CDR3 is CASSVGSGVISGANVLTF. CDR3 DNA: TGTGCCAGCAGCGTGGGAAGCGGGGTGATCTCTGGGGCCAACGTCCTGACTTTC. V and J are TRBV9 and TRBJ2-6; 7 bases agree with TRBD2. The CDR3 extends over 18 amino acids. J lost 0 bases, V lost 2 bases, and 8 bases had no gene match. CDR1 SGDLS and CDR2 YYNGEE come from the germline V gene.

This clone was recorded only once. The V gene is TRBV7-2, the J gene TRBJ2-1; tentatively, D is TRBD1 or TRBD2 (6 bases each). The germline gives CDR1 SGHTA, CDR2 FQGNSA. This CDR3 contains 16 residues. V lost 3 bases and J 6 bases, leaving 18 bases between the germline ends. The CDR3: CASSFPLGGEGNEQFF. Here the CDR3 DNA reads TGTGCCAGCAGCTTCCCTCTGGGGGGCGAAGGCAATGAGCAGTTCTTC.

This clone was observed many times. V and J are TRBV7-8 and TRBJ2-1; maybe TRBD2 (5 bases). V lost 2 bases, J lost 4 bases, and 9 bases lay in between. In germline, CDR1 is SGHVS, CDR2 FQNEAQ. The CDR3 spans 14 residues. CDR3 DNA sequence: TGTGCCAGCAGCTTATCCGGGAAATACAATGAGCAGTTCTTC. Amino acid sequence: CASSLSGKYNEQFF. The full variable domain, with the rest looked up from reference TRBV7-8 and TRBJ2-1, is GAGVSQSPRYKVAKRGQDVALRCDPISGHVSLFWYQQALGQGPEFLTYFQNEAQLDKSGLPSDRFFAERPEGSVSTLKIQRTQQEDSAVYLCASSLSGKYNEQFFGPGTRLTVL.

This clone was observed a single time. V gene TRBV5-4 combines with J gene TRBJ1-3, with TRBD1 identical over 7 bases. This CDR3 spans 14 amino acids. The germline V gene has CDR1 SGHNT and CDR2 YYREEE (reference sequence). Trimming took 3 bases from V and 6 from J; bases not matched to a gene: 6. This CDR3 is CASSYGQVENTIYF. CDR3 sequence (DNA): TGTGCCAGCAGCTACGGACAGGTTGAAAACACCATATATTTT. Complete variable domain (other parts from reference TRBV5-4 and TRBJ1-3): ETGVTQSPTHLIKTRGQQVTLRCSSQSGHNTVSWYQQALGQGPQFIFQYYREEENGRGNFPPRFSGLQFPNYSSELNVNALELDDSALYLCASSYGQVENTIYFGEGSWLTVV.

This clone was observed a single time. The chain combines TRBV28 with TRBJ1-3, with D unclear. The CDR3 covers 13 residues. Germline lookup yields CDR1 MDHEN and CDR2 SYDVKM. V was cut by 5 bases and J by 1 base, with 6 bases left in between. Here the CDR3 DNA reads TGTGCCAGCAGTACACTATCTGGAAACACCATATATTTT. It yields the protein CASSTLSGNTIYF.

The gene calls are TRBV6-2 or TRBV6-3 and TRBJ1-1; D might be TRBD1 (6 bases). The CDR3 sequence is 12 residues long. The V gene lost 4 bases and the J gene lost 7 bases, with 10 bases spanning the gap. CDR1 is MNHEY and CDR2 is SVGEGT in the germline V gene. DNA of the CDR3: TGTGCCAGCAGTTTTCAACAGGGTGAAGCTTTCTTT. Translated, it gives CASSFQQGEAFF.

V usage is TRBV6-1 and J usage is TRBJ2-1, with 7 bases matching TRBD1. The CDR3 runs 16 residues. The V segment lost 2 bases and the J segment 3 bases; nucleotides outside the gene matches: 7. Germline CDR1 is MNHNS and CDR2 is SASEGT. CDR3 region: CASSEHRDRVYNEQFF. CDR3 coding DNA: TGTGCCAGCAGTGAACACCGGGACAGAGTCTACAATGAGCAGTTCTTC.

This clone was recorded only once. The chain couples TRBV6-5 to TRBJ1-1, with D unclear. This CDR3 has 12 amino acids. V was trimmed by 4 bases and J by 5 bases, leaving 8 bases between them. Germline CDR1 is MNHEY and CDR2 is SVGAGI. For the CDR3, the DNA is TGTGCCAGCAGTTTTAAAAGGACTGAAGCTTTCTTT. This translates into CASSFKRTEAFF.

This sequence joins TRBV10-1 and TRBJ2-7; D ambiguous. Germline V CDR1 and CDR2: WNHNN, SYGVQD (reference sequence). V dropped 0 bases and J dropped 2 bases, with 8 bases sitting between them. This CDR3 has 14 residues. The CDR3 reads CASSESSGPYEQYF. Written as DNA, the CDR3 is TGCGCCAGCAGTGAGTCGTCGGGTCCCTACGAGCAGTACTTC.

The V call is TRBV29-1, the J call TRBJ2-3, with D possibly TRBD2 on 6 matching bases. Germline loops: CDR1 SQVTM, CDR2 ANQGSEA. The length of the CDR3 is 14 residues. Trimming shortened V by 3 bases and J by 0 bases, and 10 bases separated the two germline ends. CDR3 protein: CSVDEGLSTDTQYF. In DNA form, the CDR3 reads TGCAGCGTTGATGAGGGACTGAGCACAGATACGCAGTATTTT.

The rearrangement uses TRBV6-7 and TRBJ1-6, with D possibly matching TRBD1 (6 bases). TRBV6-7 belongs to the ORF category, with a function that is uncertain. There are 18 residues in the CDR3. The V end lost 7 bases, the J end lost 5 bases, and 24 bases lay between the germline ends. The CDR3 coding sequence is TGTGCCAGCAAATGGATGCCAGGGGTTTGCGGGGATAATTCACCCCTCCACTTT. Its translation is CASKWMPGVCGDNSPLHF.

As regards this clone: Distinct nucleotide sequences in the sample also encode this CDR3. The CDR3 region has the DNA TGCAGTGCTAGGAGCGATGAGCAGTTCTTC. This gives the protein CSARSDEQFF. This chain joins TRBV20-1 and TRBJ2-1; the D is unclear. The CDR3 length is 10 residues. The V gene lost 3 bases and the J gene lost 8 bases, with 5 bases spanning the gap. CDR1 is DFQATT, CDR2 SNEGSKA, per germline (reference sequence).

The chain links TRBV27 to TRBJ1-1; tentative D call: TRBD1 (5 bases). The CDR3 length is 20 residues. V was trimmed by 4 bases and J by 0 bases, leaving 27 bases between them. CDR1 is MNHEY, CDR2 SMNVEV, per germline (reference sequence). The CDR3 reads CASSSPTWTRQRRMNTEAFF. The CDR3, as DNA: TGTGCCAGCAGTTCTCCCACTTGGACACGCCAACGGAGGATGAACACTGAAGCTTTCTTT.

The DNA for the CDR3 is TGCAGTGCTAGTCGAAATTCAAACTATGGCTACACCTTC. This translates into CSASRNSNYGYTF. This chain uses TRBV20-1 with TRBJ1-2; no reliable D call. This CDR3 has 13 residues. V lost 3 bases and J 2 bases, leaving 10 bases between the germline ends. The germline V gene encodes CDR1 DFQATT and CDR2 SNEGSKA (reference sequence).

V usage is TRBV4-3 and J usage is TRBJ1-2, with D perhaps TRBD1 (5 bases). V was pared by 1 base and J by 4 bases, with 16 bases between. CDR3 size: 16 residues. Germline V gene data show CDR1 as LGHNA and CDR2 as YSLEER. This CDR3 reads CASSQGTQGFGYGYTF. CDR3 in DNA: TGCGCCAGCAGCCAAGGTACGCAGGGCTTTGGCTATGGCTACACCTTC.

This CDR3 reads CASSESHRGLGGYTF. DNA for the CDR3: TGTGCCAGCAGTGAGTCGCACAGGGGATTGGGTGGCTACACCTTC. This rearrangement joins TRBV25-1 to TRBJ1-2, with 7 bases identical to TRBD1. The CDR3 has 15 residues. The germline gives CDR1 MGHDK, CDR2 SYGVNS. Trimming removed 3 bases from V and 7 bases from J; junction bases left unmatched: 11.

V gene TRBV9 combines with J gene TRBJ2-5; D gene unclear. Germline lookup yields CDR1 SGDLS and CDR2 YYNGEE. Trimming removed 1 base at V and 7 bases at J, with 8 bases between. This CDR3 contains 12 residues. The DNA of the CDR3 is TGTGCCAGCAGCGTACCCTCCGGGACCCAGTACTTC. The encoded protein is CASSVPSGTQYF.

The genes are TRBV28 and TRBJ1-1; D remains ambiguous. V lost 8 bases, J lost 8 bases, and 12 bases lay in between. The germline CDR1 and CDR2 sequences are MDHEN and SYDVKM. The CDR3 runs to 11 residues. The CDR3, as DNA: TGTGCCAGCGCCTCAGGTGCAGAAGCTTTCTTT. Translation: CASASGAEAFF.

CDR3 DNA: TGTGCCACCAGCAGTTCCGGGACAGGGTTGGGGGATGGCTACACCTTC. It encodes CATSSSGTGLGDGYTF. The rearrangement joins TRBV15 to TRBJ1-2; 9 bases agree with TRBD1. The germline CDR1 and CDR2 sequences are LNHNV and YYDKDF (reference sequence). V was pared by 3 bases and J by 6 bases, with 11 bases of the junction left unmatched. The CDR3 extends over 16 amino acids. The full variable domain, with the rest looked up from reference TRBV15 and TRBJ1-2, is DAMVIQNPRYQVTQFGKPVTLSCSQTLNHNVMYWYQQKSSQAPKLLFHYYDKDFNNEADTPDNFQSRRPNTSFCFLDIRSPGLGDTAMYLCATSSSGTGLGDGYTFGSGTRLTVV.

The genes are TRBV7-7 and TRBJ2-1; tentative D call: TRBD2 (5 bases). Germline CDR1 SSHAT, CDR2 FNYEAQ (reference sequence). This CDR3 spans 15 amino acids. V lost 5 bases, J lost 5 bases, and 16 bases lay in between. CDR3 protein: CASSPEPSRNNEQFF. The CDR3 region has the DNA TGTGCCAGCAGCCCCGAGCCTAGCCGGAACAATGAGCAGTTCTTC. The complete variable domain, with remaining parts taken from reference TRBV7-7 and TRBJ2-1, reads GAGVSQSPRYKVTKRGQDVTLRCDPISSHATLYWYQQALGQGPEFLTYFNYEAQPDKSGLPSDRFSAERPEGSISTLTIQRTEQRDSAMYRCASSPEPSRNNEQFFGPGTRLTVL.

Concerning this clone: Other DNA sequences of this sample code for an identical CDR3. This chain uses TRBV18 with TRBJ1-5, with 10 bases matching TRBD1. The V and J ends lost 6 bases and 4 bases, in that order; junction bases with no gene match: 3. The CDR3 sequence is 14 residues long. CDR1 KGHSH and CDR2 LQKENI come from the germline V gene. In nucleotides, the CDR3 is TGTGCCAGCTCGCCGGGACAGGGGAATCAGCCCCAGCATTTT. Residues: CASSPGQGNQPQHF. The full variable domain, completed using reference TRBV18 and TRBJ1-5, is NAGVMQNPRHLVRRRGQEARLRCSPMKGHSHVYWYRQLPEEGLKFMVYLQKENIIDESGMPKERFSAEFPKEGPSILRIQQVVRGDSAAYFCASSPGQGNQPQHFGDGTRLSIL.

The V call is TRBV6-5, the J call TRBJ1-2; TRBD1 might be the D (5 bases). Germline V CDR1 and CDR2: MNHEY, SVGAGI. Trimming removed 4 bases from V and 5 bases from J, with 14 bases in between. The CDR3 sequence is 14 residues long. This CDR3 is CASSLSDGGYGYTF. The CDR3 DNA reads TGTGCCAGCAGTTTATCGGACGGGGGGTATGGCTACACCTTC.

The chain carries TRBV9 and TRBJ1-1; TRBD1 is a possible D gene (6 bases). Germline V lookup: CDR1 SGDLS, CDR2 YYNGEE. This CDR3 region has 16 residues. Trimming cost V 5 bases and J 7 bases, with 24 bases left between them. The CDR3 DNA is TGTGCCAGCAGTCCTCCTCAGGGGAACCTGGGTCGTGAAGCTTTCTTT. Amino acid sequence: CASSPPQGNLGREAFF.

This sequence joins TRBV12-3 or TRBV12-4 and TRBJ1-2, with unresolved D. The CDR3 is made up of 13 amino acids. V lost 9 bases, J lost 0 bases, and 11 bases lay in between. Here the CDR3 DNA reads TGTGCCAGTAACGCCCCTTCTAACTATGGCTACACCTTC. Protein: CASNAPSNYGYTF.

The V call is TRBV7-2, the J call TRBJ2-5; TRBD2 matches 7 bases. Germline V lookup: CDR1 SGHTA, CDR2 FQGNSA. V lost 5 bases, J lost 4 bases, and 4 bases stayed unmatched. This CDR3 contains 13 residues. The CDR3 here is CASSETGGETQYF. In DNA, the CDR3 is TGTGCCAGCAGCGAAACGGGGGGAGAGACCCAGTACTTC.

This sequence joins TRBV18 and TRBJ1-2; TRBD1 might be the D (5 bases). Looked up from germline, CDR1 is KGHSH and CDR2 is LQKENI. Trimming pared 0 bases from V and 5 bases from J, leaving 10 bases between. This CDR3 spans 14 amino acids. Here the CDR3 DNA reads TGTGCCAGCTCACCACCGGAGGGACCATATGGCTACACCTTC. As protein: CASSPPEGPYGYTF.